This T cell receptor beta chain stems from a study of blood T cells in healthy people across ages. Primers used in a second PCR of roughly 7 to 11 cycles were a sample-barcoded 5' primer and a J-beta primer mix. Each TCR beta cDNA got a 12-nucleotide random molecular identifier. TCRdb used MiXCR to reprocess the 5' RACE reads, holding one entry per CDR3 protein. Here the sample spans 700,000 or so distinct CDR3 sequences, 35% to 50% being singletons. Drawn from each donor were ten milliliters of peripheral blood. Trimming shortened V by 7 bases and J by 1 base, and 14 bases separated the two germline ends. Germline V gene lookup returns CDR1 SNHLY and CDR2 FYNNEI. The CDR3 is 15 amino acids. About this clonotype: Its antigen is unknown.

The study's findings and limits: As age increased, TCR beta diversity per million T cells fell in a roughly linear fashion. PBMC samples, being unsorted, prevented any conclusive comparison of naive and antigen-experienced cells.

The sequenced sample consisted of blood. This sequence joins TRBV2 and TRBJ2-1; the D is unclear. The TCR was taken from a man at least 80 years old in good health. CDR3 coding DNA: TGTGCCAGCATTGAGGAGAACCTTTCCTACAATGAGCAGTTCTTC. This codes for CASIEENLSYNEQFF.